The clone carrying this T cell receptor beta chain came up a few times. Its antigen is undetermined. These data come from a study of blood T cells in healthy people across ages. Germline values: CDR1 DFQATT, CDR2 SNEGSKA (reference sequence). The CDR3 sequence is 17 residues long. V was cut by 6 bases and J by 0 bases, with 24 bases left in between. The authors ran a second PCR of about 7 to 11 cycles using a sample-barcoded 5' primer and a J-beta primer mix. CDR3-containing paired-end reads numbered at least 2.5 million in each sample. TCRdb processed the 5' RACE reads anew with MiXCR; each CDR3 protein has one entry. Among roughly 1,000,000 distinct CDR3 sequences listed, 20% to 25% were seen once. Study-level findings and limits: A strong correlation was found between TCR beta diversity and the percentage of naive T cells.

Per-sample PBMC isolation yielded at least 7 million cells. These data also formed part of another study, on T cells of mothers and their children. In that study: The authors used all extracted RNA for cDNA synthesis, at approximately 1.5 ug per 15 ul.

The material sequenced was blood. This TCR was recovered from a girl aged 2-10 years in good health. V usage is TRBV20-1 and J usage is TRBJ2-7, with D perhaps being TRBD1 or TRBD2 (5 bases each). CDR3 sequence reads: CSANYVGRGPSSYEQYF. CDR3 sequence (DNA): TGCAGTGCAAACTACGTGGGTCGGGGCCCCAGCTCCTACGAGCAGTACTTC.